This T cell receptor beta chain is drawn from a study of T cell responses to AZD1222 COVID-19 vaccine. Findings of the study overall: Vaccine-associated CD4 TCRs ranged over spike, dominating at 160-218 and 743-854. Unmutated variant regions reportedly attract nearly half of all spike-specific TCRs. Most donors were white British, females outnumbered males, and clonal diversity was possibly underestimated. Vaccination with two AZD1222 doses was followed by a rise in Spike-specific TCR breadth and depth.

For this clone: Its antigen is as yet unknown.

This table comes from immunoSEQ multiplex PCR, and its TCRdb copy is limited to in-frame clones, with some not included. The repertoire holds 200,000 to 300,000 clones, with 85% to 95% as singletons. Sample: peripheral blood, taken on day 0 of AZD1222 vaccination. The TCR originated in an adult in good health.

The CDR3 protein is CASSLGQAGGEQYF. The CDR3 DNA reads TGTGCCAGCAGTTTGGGACAGGCCGGGGGGGAGCAGTACTTC. The chain is built from TRBV28 and TRBJ2-7, with D possibly matching TRBD1 (8 bases). Looked up from germline, CDR1 is MDHEN and CDR2 is SYDVKM. V lost 3 bases to trimming and J lost 7 bases, with 16 bases between them. The CDR3 extends over 14 amino acids.